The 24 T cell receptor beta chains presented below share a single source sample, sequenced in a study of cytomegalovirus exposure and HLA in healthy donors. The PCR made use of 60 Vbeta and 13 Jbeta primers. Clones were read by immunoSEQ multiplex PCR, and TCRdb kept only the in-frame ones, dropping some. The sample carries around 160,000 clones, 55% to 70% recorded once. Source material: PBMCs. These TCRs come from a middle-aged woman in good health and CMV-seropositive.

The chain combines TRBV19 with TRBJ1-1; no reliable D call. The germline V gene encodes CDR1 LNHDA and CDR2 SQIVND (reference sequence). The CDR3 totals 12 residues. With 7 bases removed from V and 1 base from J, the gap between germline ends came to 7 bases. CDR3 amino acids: CASNEGNTEAFF. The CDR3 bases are TGTGCCAGTAACGAGGGGAACACTGAAGCTTTCTTT.

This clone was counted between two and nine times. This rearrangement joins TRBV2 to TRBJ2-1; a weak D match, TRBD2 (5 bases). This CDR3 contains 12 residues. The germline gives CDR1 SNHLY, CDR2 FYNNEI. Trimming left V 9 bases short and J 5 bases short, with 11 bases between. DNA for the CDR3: TGTGCCAGTCTAGCTATACACAATGAGCAGTTCTTC. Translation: CASLAIHNEQFF.

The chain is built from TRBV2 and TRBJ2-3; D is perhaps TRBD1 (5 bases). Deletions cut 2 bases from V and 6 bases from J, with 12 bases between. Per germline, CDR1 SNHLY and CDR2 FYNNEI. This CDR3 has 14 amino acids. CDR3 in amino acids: CASSEQGIGDTQYF. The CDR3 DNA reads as TGTGCCAGCAGTGAACAGGGAATAGGGGATACGCAGTATTTT.

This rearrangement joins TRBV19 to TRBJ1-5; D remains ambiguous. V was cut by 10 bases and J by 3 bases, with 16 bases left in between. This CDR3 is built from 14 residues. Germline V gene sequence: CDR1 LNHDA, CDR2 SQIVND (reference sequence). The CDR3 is CATRLNWNNQPQHF. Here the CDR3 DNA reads TGTGCCACGAGACTGAATTGGAACAATCAGCCCCAGCATTTT.

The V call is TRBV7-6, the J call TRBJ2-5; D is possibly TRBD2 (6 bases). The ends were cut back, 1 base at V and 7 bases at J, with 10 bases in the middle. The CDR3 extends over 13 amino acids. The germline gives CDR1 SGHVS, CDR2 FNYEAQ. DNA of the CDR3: TGTGCCAGCAGCTTAGACCCCGGGGGGACCCAGTACTTC. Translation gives CASSLDPGGTQYF.

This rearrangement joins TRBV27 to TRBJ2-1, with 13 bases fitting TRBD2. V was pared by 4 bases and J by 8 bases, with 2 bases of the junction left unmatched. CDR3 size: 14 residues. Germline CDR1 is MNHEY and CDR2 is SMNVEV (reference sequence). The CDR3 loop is CASSWTSGRHEQFF. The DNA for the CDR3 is TGTGCCAGCAGTTGGACTAGCGGGAGACATGAGCAGTTCTTC.

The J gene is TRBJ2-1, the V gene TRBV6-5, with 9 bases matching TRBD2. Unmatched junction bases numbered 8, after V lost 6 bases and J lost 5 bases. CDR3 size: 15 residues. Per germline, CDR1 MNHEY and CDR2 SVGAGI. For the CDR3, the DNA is TGTGCCAGCAGAGTGGTAGCGGGGGTGAACAATGAGCAGTTCTTC. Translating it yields CASRVVAGVNNEQFF.

The CDR3 sequence: CASSRDTSEKLFF. CDR3 DNA sequence: TGTGCCAGCAGCAGGGACACCTCCGAAAAACTGTTTTTT. V is TRBV6-1 and J is TRBJ1-4, with D perhaps TRBD1 (6 bases). This CDR3 is built from 13 residues. Trimming cost V 6 bases and J 8 bases, with 13 bases left between them. The germline gives CDR1 MNHNS, CDR2 SASEGT.

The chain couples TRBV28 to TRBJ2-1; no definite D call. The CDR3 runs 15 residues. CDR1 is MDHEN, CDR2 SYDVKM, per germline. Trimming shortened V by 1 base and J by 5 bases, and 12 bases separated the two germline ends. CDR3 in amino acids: CASSLSGFGDNEQFF. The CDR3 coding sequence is TGTGCCAGCAGTTTATCAGGTTTCGGCGACAATGAGCAGTTCTTC.

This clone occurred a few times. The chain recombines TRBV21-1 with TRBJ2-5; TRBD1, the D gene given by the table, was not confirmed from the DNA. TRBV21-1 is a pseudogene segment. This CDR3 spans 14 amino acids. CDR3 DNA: TGTGCCAGCAGCGGGACAGCCAACCAAGAGACCCAGTACTTC. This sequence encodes CASSGTANQETQYF.

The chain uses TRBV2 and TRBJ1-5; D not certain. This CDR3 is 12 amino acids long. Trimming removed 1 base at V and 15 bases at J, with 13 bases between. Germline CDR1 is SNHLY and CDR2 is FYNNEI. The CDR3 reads CASSEDNRQGHF. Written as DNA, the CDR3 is TGTGCCAGCAGTGAAGATAACAGACAAGGGCATTTT.

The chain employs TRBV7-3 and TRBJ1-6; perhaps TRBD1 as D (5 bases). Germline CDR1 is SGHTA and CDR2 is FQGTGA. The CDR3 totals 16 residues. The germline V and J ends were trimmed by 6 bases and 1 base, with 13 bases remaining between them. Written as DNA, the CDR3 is TGTGCCAGCAGAACAGGTTTTAGGTCCTATAATTCACCCCTCCACTTT. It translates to CASRTGFRSYNSPLHF.

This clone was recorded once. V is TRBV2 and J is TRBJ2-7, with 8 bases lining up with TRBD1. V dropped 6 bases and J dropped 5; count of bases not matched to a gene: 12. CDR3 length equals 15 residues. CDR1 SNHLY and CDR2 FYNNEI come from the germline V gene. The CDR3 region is CASRDRRGRLNEQYF. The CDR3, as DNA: TGTGCCAGCAGAGACCGCAGGGGGCGGCTAAACGAGCAGTACTTC. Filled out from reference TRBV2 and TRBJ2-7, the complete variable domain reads EPEVTQTPSHQVTQMGQEVILRCVPISNHLYFYWYRQILGQKVEFLVSFYNNEISEKSEIFDDQFSVERPDGSNFTLKIRSTKLEDSAMYFCASRDRRGRLNEQYFGPGTRLTVT.

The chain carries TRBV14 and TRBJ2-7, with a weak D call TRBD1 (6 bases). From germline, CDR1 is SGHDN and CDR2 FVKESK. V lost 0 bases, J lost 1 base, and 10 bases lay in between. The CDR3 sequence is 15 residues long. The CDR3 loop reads CASSQEGTGSYEQYF. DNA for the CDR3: TGTGCCAGCAGCCAAGAAGGTACAGGGTCCTACGAGCAGTACTTC.

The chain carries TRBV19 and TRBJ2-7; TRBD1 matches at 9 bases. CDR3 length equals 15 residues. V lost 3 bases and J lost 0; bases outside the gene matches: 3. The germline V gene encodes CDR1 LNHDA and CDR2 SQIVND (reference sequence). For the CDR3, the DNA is TGTGCCAGTAGTATCGGGACAGGGTCCTCCTACGAGCAGTACTTC. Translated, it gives CASSIGTGSSYEQYF.

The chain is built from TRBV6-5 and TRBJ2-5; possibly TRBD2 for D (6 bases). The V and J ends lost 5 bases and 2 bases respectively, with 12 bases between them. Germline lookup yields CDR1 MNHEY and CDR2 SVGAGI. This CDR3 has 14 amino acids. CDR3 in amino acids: CASSPQGGQETQYF. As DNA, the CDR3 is TGTGCCAGCAGTCCTCAGGGAGGTCAAGAGACCCAGTACTTC.

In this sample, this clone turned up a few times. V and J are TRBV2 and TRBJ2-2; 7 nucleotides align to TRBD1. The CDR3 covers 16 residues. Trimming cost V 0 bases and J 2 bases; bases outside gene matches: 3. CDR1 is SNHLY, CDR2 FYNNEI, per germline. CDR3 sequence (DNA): TGTGCCAGCAGTGAAGCGGGGACAGAAAACACCGGGGAGCTGTTTTTT. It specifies CASSEAGTENTGELFF.

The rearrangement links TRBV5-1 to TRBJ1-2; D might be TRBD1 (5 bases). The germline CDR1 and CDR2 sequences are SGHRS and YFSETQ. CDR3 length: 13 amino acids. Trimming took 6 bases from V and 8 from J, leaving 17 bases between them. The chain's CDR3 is CASTGTPGEGYTF. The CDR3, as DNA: TGCGCCAGCACCGGGACTCCGGGAGAGGGCTACACCTTC.

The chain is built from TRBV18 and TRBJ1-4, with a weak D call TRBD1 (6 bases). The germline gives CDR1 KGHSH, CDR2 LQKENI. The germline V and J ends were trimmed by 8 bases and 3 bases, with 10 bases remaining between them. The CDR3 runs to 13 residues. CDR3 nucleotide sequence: TGTGCCAGCCAACAGGGACCTAATGAAAAACTGTTTTTT. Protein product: CASQQGPNEKLFF.

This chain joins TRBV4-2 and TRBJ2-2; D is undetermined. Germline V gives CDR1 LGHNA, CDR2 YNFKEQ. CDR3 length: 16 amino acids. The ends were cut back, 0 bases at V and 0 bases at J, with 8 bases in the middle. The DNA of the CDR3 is TGTGCCAGCAGCCAAGATTTAACATCGAACACCGGGGAGCTGTTTTTT. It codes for CASSQDLTSNTGELFF.

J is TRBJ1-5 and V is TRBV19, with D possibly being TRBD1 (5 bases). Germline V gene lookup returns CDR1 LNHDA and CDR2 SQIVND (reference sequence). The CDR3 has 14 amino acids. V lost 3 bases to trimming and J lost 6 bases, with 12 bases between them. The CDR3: CASSMGQGGQPQHF. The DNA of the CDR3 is TGTGCCAGTAGTATGGGGCAGGGCGGTCAGCCCCAGCATTTT.

CDR3 in amino acids: CASSPGAGGYTEAFF. The CDR3 DNA sequence: TGTGCCAGCTCACCAGGGGCAGGGGGGTACACTGAAGCTTTCTTT. The chain is built from TRBV18 and TRBJ1-1, with 7 bases fitting TRBD1. With V trimmed by 2 bases and J by 3 bases, 6 bases remained unmatched. The CDR3 extends over 15 amino acids. The germline V gene has CDR1 KGHSH and CDR2 LQKENI.

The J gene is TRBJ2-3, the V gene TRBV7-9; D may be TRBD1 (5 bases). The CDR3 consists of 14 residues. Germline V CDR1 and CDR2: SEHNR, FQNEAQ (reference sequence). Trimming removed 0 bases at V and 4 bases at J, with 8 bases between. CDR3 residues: CASSLALGPDTQYF. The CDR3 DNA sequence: TGTGCCAGCAGCTTAGCGCTGGGGCCAGATACGCAGTATTTT.

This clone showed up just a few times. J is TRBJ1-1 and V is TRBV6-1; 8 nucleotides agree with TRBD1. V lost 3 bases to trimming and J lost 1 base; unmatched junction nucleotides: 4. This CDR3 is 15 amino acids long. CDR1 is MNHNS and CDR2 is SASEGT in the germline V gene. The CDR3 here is CASSEPGGPNTEAFF. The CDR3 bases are TGTGCCAGCAGTGAGCCAGGGGGCCCGAACACTGAAGCTTTCTTT.